This entry is about one T cell receptor beta chain. Its matching antigen is unknown. This record comes from a study of cytotoxic CD8 clonotypes in ibrutinib-treated CLL. As for the study in general: There were approximately ten relapsed/refractory patients and roughly 15 treatment-naive patients, and roughly 18 were IGHV unmutated. Across samples, productive templates numbered around 260,000 and productive rearrangements reached 94,082 on average.

Some clones are missing from TCRdb's copy, which holds only in-frame ones; the method was immunoSEQ multiplex PCR. The table has under 300,000 clones, roughly 70% seen once. Study-wide findings and caveats: Public clonotypes were seen rarely and were contracted or stable on treatment.

The TCR beta libraries used 1.5 to 2 micrograms of genomic DNA that came from cryopreserved PBMCs. Germline-derived CDR1 and CDR2 are LNHDA and SQIVND (reference sequence). J was trimmed by 7 bases and V by 6 bases; bases with no gene match: 9. The CDR3 contains 15 residues. The chain has TRBV19 and TRBJ2-1; 10 bases are shared with TRBD2. This TCR came from a human donor with chronic lymphocytic leukemia. The specimen was PBMCs, collected after 24 months of ibrutinib treatment. CDR3 DNA sequence: TGTGCCAGTAGAACGCCGGGACTAGCGTTTAATGAGCAGTTCTTC. The encoded protein is CASRTPGLAFNEQFF.